This T cell receptor (beta chain) was identified in a study of beta chain features in type 1 diabetes. Reverse transcribing all isolated RNA meant expressed TCRB transcripts were sequenced. Profiling relied on immunoSEQ multiplex PCR, and the TCRdb table lists in-frame clones only, not all of them. The sample records 200,000 to 250,000 clones, 68% being singletons. In germline, CDR1 is SGHDT, CDR2 YYEEEE. V was shortened by 2 bases and J by 6 bases, with 9 bases between the two germline ends. This CDR3 comprises 13 residues. The gene calls are TRBV5-6 and TRBJ2-1, with D hard to call. Sequenced input: naive CD4+ T cells from blood. This clonotype was obtained from a young man in good health. CDR3 DNA: TGTGCCAGCAGCTTCGGCAGCACCAATGAGCAGTTCTTC. It codes for CASSFGSTNEQFF.